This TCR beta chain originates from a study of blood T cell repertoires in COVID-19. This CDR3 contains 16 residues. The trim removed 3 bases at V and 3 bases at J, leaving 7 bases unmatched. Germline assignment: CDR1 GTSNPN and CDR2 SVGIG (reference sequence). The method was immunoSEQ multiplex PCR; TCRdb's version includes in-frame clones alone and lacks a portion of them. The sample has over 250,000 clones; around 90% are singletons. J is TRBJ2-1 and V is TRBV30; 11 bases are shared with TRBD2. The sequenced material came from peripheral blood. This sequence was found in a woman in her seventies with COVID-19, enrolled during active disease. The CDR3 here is CAWSQLGLADYNEQFF. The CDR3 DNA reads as TGTGCCTGGAGCCAACTGGGACTAGCGGACTACAATGAGCAGTTCTTC. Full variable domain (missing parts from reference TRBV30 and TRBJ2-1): SQTIHQWPATLVQPVGSPLSLECTVEGTSNPNLYWYRQAAGRGLQLLFYSVGIGQISSEVPQNLSASRPQDRQFILSSKKLLLSDSGFYLCAWSQLGLADYNEQFFGPGTRLTVL.